Included here is one T cell receptor beta chain sequence, with context. The antigen this receptor binds is unknown. Per-base quality was not reported, and no clone a single base away is much larger than it. Donors were a few dozen systemically healthy Caucasian individuals from Russia aged roughly 6 to 95 years. Approximately 9.3 milliliters of peripheral blood were collected from each donor into EDTA-treated Vacutainer tubes. Ficoll-Paque density-gradient centrifugation was used to isolate PBMCs, with at least 7 million obtained per sample. Total RNA was extracted from PBMCs with Trizol reagent, with at least 6 micrograms obtained per sample. The percentages of naive CD45RAhigh/CD27high T cells were determined by flow cytometry on a PBMC aliquot from every donor. CDR1 and CDR2 were assigned from the germline V gene as MDHEN and SYDVKM. The CDR3, from cysteine to phenylalanine, totals 15 residues. Only the CDR3 portion is preserved as DNA: 45 bases, with reading frame beginning at the first base.

This entry belongs to a study of blood T cells in healthy people across ages (dated by TCRdb to between 2014 and 2017). Study-wide context: In model experiments, template switching captured roughly one uniquely barcoded TCR beta cDNA molecule for every two T cells. The study analyzed two additional independent replicas of 1 million unique cDNA reads from the same blood draw for two donors, one aged 18 to 29 and one aged 80 or older. To avoid experimental bias, donors of different ages were randomly spread across the sequencing lanes. Using deep sequencing normalized with unique cDNA molecular identifiers, the study measured how TCR beta repertoire diversity changes with age. Donors were grouped into four age groups: young (average 16 years), middle-aged (approximately 41), aged (62) and long-lived (approximately 82). Paper-wide results and their limitations: Estimates of total diversity from one million sequenced T cells were regarded as lower bounds and underestimates. Because profiling used bulk unsorted PBMCs, naive and antigen-experienced compartments could not be compared conclusively. The long-lived group showed more naive CD4+ T cells, fewer expanded clones and increased TCR diversity than the aged group, suggesting age selection. Because the CMV infection status of the donors was unknown, age-related changes in expanded clonotypes may potentially have been confounded. A strong correlation was found between observed TCR beta diversity and the percentage of naive T cells measured by flow cytometry. As age increased, observed TCR beta diversity per million T cells dropped in a roughly linear way, and a significant reduction was already evident by age 40.

Libraries were built with 5' RACE. Sequenced using an Illumina HiSeq 2500. A second PCR of roughly 7 to 11 cycles was run with a J-beta primer mix and a sample-barcoded 5' primer. A template-switch 5' adaptor carrying 12 random nucleotides introduced a unique molecular identifier onto each TCR beta cDNA molecule. At least 2.5 million CDR3-containing paired-end reads were obtained from each sample. First-strand cDNA was synthesized from all RNA with the Mint cDNA synthesis kit, primed by a TRBC-specific oligonucleotide. Following uracil-DNA glycosylase treatment, a first 18-cycle PCR with universal primers M1SS and BC2_uni_R was performed on all cDNA. In the paper's pipeline: For normalization, 1 million high-quality reads, each with a distinct molecular identifier, were randomly selected from each sample. Instead of being binned into consensus sequences, reads with shared molecular identifiers were discarded. MiTCR, set to a Q25 quality threshold and the strictest error-elimination algorithm, was used for CDR3 identification, clonotype clustering and error correction. A nonparametric unseen species model with Euler transformation was used to estimate a lower bound on total TCR beta diversity. The raw public reads went through TCRdb reprocessing: fastp at Q25, MiXCR clone calling, in-frame beta chains kept. Identical CDR3 protein sequences are pooled into one entry, listed with their most common genes and DNA. These V and J calls are TCRdb output, not the study's own analysis. In all, the sample holds hundreds of thousands of distinct CDR3 sequences, and less than 45% of those were seen once. Around 30% of the sample is taken by the ten largest.

The sample consisted of blood. The clonotype originates from a man of 80 years or more in good health. The chain is assembled from TRBV28 and TRBJ2-5, with the D call perhaps TRBD1 or TRBD2, each one matching 5 bases. The J call could be wrong; TRBJ2-1 is a better fit for the DNA end. The DNA sequence reads TGTGCCAGCAGTCCTGGGGGAACAGCCCAAGAGACCCAGTTCTTC. Its coded protein is CASSPGGTAQETQFF.